Listed below are T cell receptor beta chains from one sample, sequenced in a study of cytomegalovirus exposure and HLA in healthy donors. TCRdb's copy holds only in-frame clones and misses some; the assay was immunoSEQ multiplex PCR. This table holds tens of thousands of clones, under 85% found once. Sample: PBMCs. The receptors come from a man in his fifties or sixties in good health and CMV-seronegative. Both conserved end residues are part of each CDR3. Each record gives: clone size, J gene, V gene, D gene, CDR3 protein, CDR3 DNA. The D gene is left open where the match is weak. Size is stated for part of the rows, as once, few or many counts, or as a class when the clone is expanded.

size: NA
J: TRBJ1-1
V: TRBV6-1
D: NA
CDR3: CASTVGSVRTEAFF
DNA: TGTGCCAGTACCGTTGGTTCCGTCCGGACTGAAGCTTTCTTT

size: NA
J: TRBJ1-2
V: TRBV11-3
D: TRBD1
CDR3: CASSLSGRGRVPTYGYTF
DNA: TGTGCCAGCAGCTTATCGGGCAGGGGGCGCGTTCCTACCTATGGCTACACCTTC

size: few
J: TRBJ2-7
V: TRBV13
D: TRBD1
CDR3: CASSLRTGGIYEQYF
DNA: TGTGCCAGCAGCTTAAGGACAGGGGGTATCTACGAGCAGTACTTC

size: NA
J: TRBJ2-3
V: TRBV7-8
D: TRBD2
CDR3: CASSVPGLAGRTDTQYF
DNA: TGTGCCAGCAGCGTACCGGGACTAGCGGGCCGCACAGATACGCAGTATTTT

size: few
J: TRBJ2-5
V: TRBV6-1
D: TRBD1
CDR3: CASKPTGDKETQYF
DNA: TGTGCCAGCAAACCGACAGGGGACAAAGAGACCCAGTACTTC

size: NA
J: TRBJ2-3
V: TRBV6-1
D: NA
CDR3: CASSEQRTTDTQYF
DNA: TGTGCCAGCAGTGAGCAGCGGACCACAGATACGCAGTATTTT

size: NA
J: TRBJ2-3
V: TRBV14
D: NA
CDR3: CASSPVWSDTQYF
DNA: TGTGCCAGCAGCCCGGTGTGGTCAGATACGCAGTATTTT

size: NA
J: TRBJ2-3
V: TRBV6-1
D: NA
CDR3: CASSEGGRSTDTQYF
DNA: TGTGCCAGCAGTGAAGGGGGGCGGAGCACAGATACGCAGTATTTT

size: NA
J: TRBJ1-6
V: TRBV5-4
D: NA
CDR3: CASSLATTYNSPLHF
DNA: TGTGCCAGCAGCTTGGCCACTACGTATAATTCACCCCTCCACTTT

size: NA
J: TRBJ2-4
V: TRBV6-5
D: NA
CDR3: CASSWTVAKNIQYF
DNA: TGTGCCAGCAGTTGGACTGTAGCCAAAAACATTCAGTACTTC

size: NA
J: TRBJ2-5
V: TRBV27
D: TRBD2
CDR3: CASSLRTSGGIETQYF
DNA: TGTGCCAGCAGTTTACGGACTAGCGGGGGTATCGAGACCCAGTACTTC

size: NA
J: TRBJ2-2
V: TRBV30
D: TRBD2
CDR3: CAWKVLGLATAGELFF
DNA: TGTGCCTGGAAGGTCTTGGGACTAGCTACCGCCGGGGAGCTGTTTTTT

size: NA
J: TRBJ2-6
V: TRBV21-1
D: NA
CDR3: CASSRKGRGRSGANVLTF
DNA: TGTGCCAGCAGCAGGAAAGGCAGGGGGCGATCCGGGGCCAACGTCCTGACTTTC

size: NA
J: TRBJ2-5
V: TRBV10-3
D: TRBD1
CDR3: CAISESMAGGRETQYF
DNA: TGTGCCATCAGTGAGTCGATGGCAGGGGGCAGAGAGACCCAGTACTTC

size: few
J: TRBJ2-7
V: TRBV5-6
D: NA
CDR3: CASSLAGRTSEQYF
DNA: TGTGCCAGCAGCTTGGCAGGGCGGACCTCCGAGCAGTACTTC

size: NA
J: TRBJ1-2
V: TRBV7-9
D: NA
CDR3: CASSLQGSGVGYTF
DNA: TGTGCCAGCAGCTTACAAGGGTCAGGGGTTGGCTACACCTTC

size: few
J: TRBJ1-2
V: TRBV7-9
D: TRBD1
CDR3: CSSSLSGGTTNYGYTF
DNA: TGTTCCAGCAGCTTATCAGGGGGGACAACTAACTATGGCTACACCTTC

size: NA
J: TRBJ2-4
V: TRBV25-1
D: NA
CDR3: CASSETAGVNIQYF
DNA: TGTGCCAGCAGTGAGACGGCAGGGGTAAACATTCAGTACTTC

size: NA
J: TRBJ1-2
V: TRBV5-4
D: TRBD1
CDR3: CASSQGQGVYYGYTF
DNA: TGTGCCAGCAGCCAAGGACAGGGGGTATACTATGGCTACACCTTC

size: NA
J: TRBJ2-1
V: TRBV10-3
D: NA
CDR3: CAISESQGFNEQFF
DNA: TGTGCCATCAGTGAGTCCCAGGGGTTTAATGAGCAGTTCTTC

size: NA
J: TRBJ2-3
V: TRBV5-1
D: NA
CDR3: CASSQAGVGADTQYF
DNA: TGCGCCAGCTCCCAGGCAGGGGTCGGGGCAGATACGCAGTATTTT

size: NA
J: TRBJ2-7
V: TRBV6-1
D: NA
CDR3: CATRDGVSYEQYF
DNA: TGTGCCACCAGGGACGGGGTCTCCTACGAGCAGTACTTC

size: NA
J: TRBJ2-2
V: TRBV7-8
D: NA
CDR3: CASIRTGGQGGELFF
DNA: TGTGCCAGCATCCGAACCGGGGGGCAGGGTGGGGAGCTGTTTTTT

size: few
J: TRBJ2-7
V: TRBV5-6
D: TRBD2
CDR3: CASSGTSGGFEQYF
DNA: TGTGCCAGCAGCGGGACTAGCGGGGGTTTTGAGCAGTACTTC

size: once
J: TRBJ1-5
V: TRBV18
D: NA
CDR3: CASSPDRGSSNQPQHF
DNA: TGTGCCAGCTCACCGGATCGGGGGTCGAGCAATCAGCCCCAGCATTTT

size: NA
J: TRBJ2-1
V: TRBV10-2
D: TRBD1
CDR3: CASRVSQGAYNEQFF
DNA: TGCGCCAGCAGAGTATCACAGGGGGCCTACAATGAGCAGTTCTTC

size: NA
J: TRBJ2-3
V: TRBV11-2
D: TRBD2
CDR3: CASSPILRSGTADTQYF
DNA: TGTGCCAGCAGTCCTATACTTCGTAGCGGGACGGCAGATACGCAGTATTTT